One and the same sample provided the 32 T cell receptor beta chains below, sequenced in a study of cytomegalovirus exposure and HLA in healthy donors. This PCR relied on a set of 60 Vbeta primers and 13 Jbeta primers. Repertoires were generated with immunoSEQ multiplex PCR, while TCRdb's copy carries only in-frame clones and drops some. The table lists under 35,000 clones, roughly 66% of them singletons. The material sequenced was PBMCs. Source of these receptors: a male donor in good health and CMV-seropositive.

This clone has only one observation. J is TRBJ1-1 and V is TRBV25-1, with 8 bases fitting TRBD1. The CDR3 runs 14 residues. Germline V gene lookup returns CDR1 MGHDK and CDR2 SYGVNS. V dropped 1 base and J dropped 11; count of bases not matched to a gene: 9. Here the CDR3 DNA reads TGTGCCAGCAGTGAATCCGGACAGGGTGGTGATGCTTTCTTT. This translates into CASSESGQGGDAFF.

The V gene is TRBV2, the J gene TRBJ1-5; 8 positions agree with TRBD1. The V gene's germline CDR1 is SNHLY and CDR2 FYNNEI. This CDR3 contains 16 residues. V lost 5 bases to trimming and J lost 1 base; unmatched junction nucleotides: 7. The CDR3 spells CASSRQGPGSNQPQHF. The CDR3 DNA reads TGTGCCAGCAGTCGACAGGGGCCTGGGAGCAATCAGCCCCAGCATTTT.

This clone was recorded at least ten times. The rearrangement uses TRBV7-3 and TRBJ2-1; 8 bases agree with TRBD2. The length of the CDR3 is 14 residues. CDR1 is SGHTA and CDR2 is FQGTGA in the germline V gene. V shed 5 bases and J 11 bases; nucleotides not matched to a gene: 11. CDR3 amino acids: CASSPNRAGAQQFF. The CDR3 DNA follows: TGTGCCAGCAGCCCAAATAGAGCGGGAGCGCAGCAGTTCTTC.

The chain recombines TRBV2 with TRBJ1-2; 7 bases are shared with TRBD1. Losses at the gene ends were 4 bases for V and 3 bases for J; bases not matched to a gene: 5. The CDR3 has 14 residues. Germline CDR1 and CDR2: SNHLY and FYNNEI. CDR3 protein: CASSAEGAHYGYTF. DNA for the CDR3: TGTGCCAGCAGTGCCGAGGGGGCCCACTATGGCTACACCTTC.

V and J are TRBV19 and TRBJ2-2, with 10 bases that match TRBD1. J gave up 7 bases and V 4 bases, and 3 bases lay outside the gene matches. The CDR3 loop spans 14 amino acids. Germline V gives CDR1 LNHDA, CDR2 SQIVND (reference sequence). CDR3 residues: CASSTTGGHGELFF. Written as DNA, the CDR3 is TGTGCCAGTAGTACGACAGGGGGCCACGGGGAGCTGTTTTTT.

This chain uses TRBV11-2 with TRBJ2-7; tentatively, D is TRBD2 (6 bases). CDR1 and CDR2 (germline): SGHAT, FQNNGV. The V end was cut by 5 bases, the J end by 3 bases, with 20 bases between. The CDR3 totals 16 residues. The CDR3 spells CASSARRGTSYYEQYF. CDR3 DNA: TGTGCCAGCAGCGCCCGCCGGGGGACTTCATACTACGAGCAGTACTTC.

This clone was observed a handful of times. The J gene is TRBJ2-3, the V gene TRBV7-9, with 12 nucleotides matching TRBD2. Germline CDR1 and CDR2: SEHNR and FQNEAQ (reference sequence). The CDR3 extends over 17 amino acids. Trimming cost V 5 bases and J 3 bases; bases outside gene matches: 9. The CDR3 DNA reads as TGTGCCAGCAGCCCCGGACTAGCGGGATCTCGAACAGATACGCAGTATTTT. This encodes CASSPGLAGSRTDTQYF.

This clone was seen only a few times. DNA of the CDR3: TGTGCCATCAGTGAGACAGGGGCGGGCTACACCTTC. Translating gives CAISETGAGYTF. This chain uses TRBV10-3 with TRBJ1-2; 7 bases map to TRBD1. V lost 2 bases and J lost 8; bases outside the gene matches: 2. CDR1 is ENHRY, CDR2 SYGVKD, per germline. The CDR3 is made up of 12 amino acids.

The chain combines TRBV6-1 with TRBJ1-5; 9 bases are shared with TRBD1. The CDR3 covers 15 residues. J lost 4 bases, V lost 11 bases, and 12 bases had no gene match. CDR1 MNHNS and CDR2 SASEGT come from the germline V gene. CDR3 region: CAVWGDRALNQPQHF. DNA for the CDR3: TGTGCCGTCTGGGGGGACAGGGCCCTTAATCAGCCCCAGCATTTT.

This rearrangement joins TRBV19 to TRBJ2-4, with 8 bases lining up with TRBD2. V was pared by 6 bases and J by 0 bases, with 22 bases of the junction left unmatched. CDR1 is LNHDA and CDR2 is SQIVND in the germline V gene (reference sequence). The CDR3 covers 21 residues. CDR3 amino acids: CASSPPGAEITGGRAKNIQYF. The CDR3 nucleotides read TGTGCCAGTAGCCCCCCGGGCGCAGAGATCACGGGAGGGAGAGCCAAAAACATTCAGTACTTC.

In its sample, this clone was seen a few times. The CDR3 loop is CASSAGSQDTQYF. CDR3 sequence (DNA): TGTGCCAGCAGCGCGGGCTCGCAAGATACGCAGTATTTT. V gene TRBV7-3 combines with J gene TRBJ2-3, with D possibly TRBD2 on 5 matching bases. V was cut by 5 bases and J by 5 bases, with 11 bases left in between. The CDR3 is made up of 13 amino acids. The germline V gene has CDR1 SGHTA and CDR2 FQGTGA.

The V call is TRBV28, the J call TRBJ1-5, with TRBD1 matching 8 bases. Germline V gene sequence: CDR1 MDHEN, CDR2 SYDVKM. The trim removed 7 bases at V and 6 bases at J, leaving 11 bases unmatched. The CDR3 runs to 15 residues. The CDR3 protein is CASTRAGGGGQPQHF. The CDR3 coding sequence is TGTGCCAGCACCCGGGCAGGGGGCGGTGGTCAGCCCCAGCATTTT.

This clone is labeled as medium-sized. The chain links TRBV6-5 to TRBJ1-2, with D perhaps TRBD1 (6 bases). The CDR3 totals 16 residues. Trimming left V 0 bases short and J 8 bases short, with 19 bases between. From germline, CDR1 is MNHEY and CDR2 SVGAGI. The CDR3 loop reads CASSYSADSVAYGYTF. The CDR3 coding sequence is TGTGCCAGCAGTTACTCGGCGGACAGCGTTGCCTACGGCTACACCTTC.

In this sample, this clone turned up once. V gene TRBV7-2 combines with J gene TRBJ1-4; a weak D match, TRBD1 (5 bases). The CDR3 sequence is 15 residues long. V was clipped by 1 base and J by 5 bases, with 11 bases between them. Germline values: CDR1 SGHTA, CDR2 FQGNSA. This CDR3 is CASSLVGQPNEKLFF. DNA for the CDR3: TGTGCCAGCAGCTTAGTGGGGCAACCGAATGAAAAACTGTTTTTT.

The chain has TRBV19 and TRBJ2-2; unclear D gene. The J call may be mistaken, given a closer DNA end match to TRBJ1-1. CDR1 and CDR2 from the germline V gene are LNHDA and SQIVND (reference sequence). There are 12 residues in the CDR3. DNA for the CDR3: TGTGCCAGTAGTCCCCTAGGCACTGAAGCTTTCTTT. Translation: CASSPLGTEAFF.

This clone was seen only a few times. This chain connects TRBV6-5 to TRBJ2-7; D remains ambiguous. The germline V gene has CDR1 MNHEY and CDR2 SVGAGI. V dropped 5 bases and J dropped 2 bases, with 13 bases sitting between them. The CDR3 totals 14 residues. The CDR3 here is CASSIRPAAYEQYF. The DNA for the CDR3 is TGTGCCAGCAGTATCAGGCCAGCCGCCTACGAGCAGTACTTC.

This chain joins TRBV7-9 and TRBJ1-6; D possibly corresponds to TRBD1 (6 bases). Looked up from germline, CDR1 is SEHNR and CDR2 is FQNEAQ (reference sequence). V dropped 3 bases and J dropped 6 bases, with 12 bases sitting between them. The CDR3 is 15 amino acids. The CDR3 DNA sequence: TGTGCCAGCAGCTTGGTCGGGACACCTAATTCACCCCTCCACTTT. Its protein is CASSLVGTPNSPLHF.

The gene calls are TRBV6-4 and TRBJ1-1; unclear D gene. CDR1 is MRHNA, CDR2 SNTAGT, per germline. V lost 4 bases, J lost 1 base, and 10 bases lay in between. This CDR3 spans 14 amino acids. CDR3 sequence (DNA): TGTGCCAGCAGTGTCGGGAGCGGGAACACTGAAGCTTTCTTT. This translates into CASSVGSGNTEAFF.

The chain combines TRBV2 with TRBJ1-2; tentative D call: TRBD1 (5 bases). Trimming cost V 6 bases and J 3 bases, with 11 bases left between them. The CDR3 extends over 13 amino acids. The germline CDR1 and CDR2 sequences are SNHLY and FYNNEI. As DNA, the CDR3 is TGTGCCAGCAGGGTGACAGACCACTATGGCTACACCTTC. This gives the protein CASRVTDHYGYTF.

This clone showed up just a few times. The chain carries TRBV6-6 and TRBJ2-7; D possibly corresponds to TRBD2 (5 bases). This CDR3 has 13 amino acids. Germline loops: CDR1 MNHNY, CDR2 SVGAGI (reference sequence). The germline V and J ends were trimmed by 5 bases and 3 bases, with 11 bases remaining between them. The DNA of the CDR3 is TGTGCCAGCAGTAGAGAGAGGGACTACGAGCAGTACTTC. It specifies CASSRERDYEQYF.

The V call is TRBV2, the J call TRBJ1-3; a weak D match, TRBD1 (5 bases). The V end was cut by 4 bases, the J end by 3 bases, with 19 bases between. This CDR3 comprises 17 residues. Germline CDR1 reads SNHLY; CDR2 reads FYNNEI. CDR3 loop: CASSGQGWGTDGNTIYF. The CDR3 nucleotides are TGTGCCAGCAGTGGGCAGGGCTGGGGCACGGATGGAAACACCATATATTTT.

The chain joins TRBV9 to TRBJ1-4, with a tentative D call TRBD1 (5 bases). CDR1 and CDR2 from the germline V gene are SGDLS and YYNGEE. V was shortened by 2 bases and J by 2 bases, with 13 bases between the two germline ends. CDR3 size: 16 residues. CDR3 loop: CASSVRPSGTNEKLFF. DNA for the CDR3: TGTGCCAGCAGCGTCCGCCCTTCAGGGACTAATGAAAAACTGTTTTTT.

The gene calls are TRBV2 and TRBJ2-1, with D unclear. The V end lost 3 bases, the J end lost 7 bases, and 16 bases lay between the germline ends. This CDR3 comprises 15 residues. Germline assignment: CDR1 SNHLY and CDR2 FYNNEI. The DNA of the CDR3 is TGTGCCAGCAGTGATGGAGCCCCTCTAAGTAATGAGCAGTTCTTC. Protein product: CASSDGAPLSNEQFF.

The chain is built from TRBV28 and TRBJ1-5, with D uncertain. The V gene lost 3 bases and the J gene lost 4 bases, with 7 bases spanning the gap. CDR3 size: 13 residues. CDR1 MDHEN and CDR2 SYDVKM come from the germline V gene. The CDR3 region has the DNA TGTGCCAGCAGTTTTATTGAGAATCAGCCCCAGCATTTT. Its protein is CASSFIENQPQHF.

The chain has TRBV19 and TRBJ2-1; D is possibly TRBD2 (6 bases). The length of the CDR3 is 13 residues. CDR1 LNHDA and CDR2 SQIVND come from the germline V gene (reference sequence). V lost 6 bases, J lost 8 bases, and 14 bases lay in between. CDR3: CASRPPGVHEQFF. CDR3 DNA: TGTGCCAGTAGGCCTCCGGGGGTTCATGAGCAGTTCTTC.

J is TRBJ2-7 and V is TRBV7-3; 13 bases match TRBD2. The length of the CDR3 is 15 residues. Germline V gene data show CDR1 as SGHTA and CDR2 as FQGTGA. V gave up 6 bases and J gave up 5 bases; unmatched junction bases: 7. The CDR3 loop reads CASSTSGRARNEQYF. CDR3 nucleotide sequence: TGTGCCAGCAGTACTAGCGGGAGGGCCAGGAACGAGCAGTACTTC.

This chain joins TRBV6-1 and TRBJ2-7; weak D call: TRBD1 (6 bases). The V end lost 4 bases, the J end lost 9 bases, and 16 bases lay between the germline ends. The CDR3 extends over 13 amino acids. Germline values: CDR1 MNHNS, CDR2 SASEGT. The CDR3 protein is CASSVNREQGQYF. CDR3 nucleotide sequence: TGTGCCAGCAGTGTGAACAGGGAGCAAGGGCAGTACTTC.

The rearrangement links TRBV4-2 to TRBJ2-3; 9 nucleotides line up with TRBD2. The CDR3 consists of 17 residues. The J segment lost 2 bases and the V segment lost 0 bases, leaving 6 bases of the junction unmatched. CDR1 and CDR2 from the germline V gene are LGHNA and YNFKEQ. The CDR3 bases are TGTGCCAGCAGCCAAGAGTGGCGGGAGGGGCTCACAGATACGCAGTATTTT. Protein: CASSQEWREGLTDTQYF.

The chain is built from TRBV7-3 and TRBJ1-2; a possible D gene is TRBD1 (6 bases). In germline, CDR1 is SGHTA, CDR2 FQGTGA. Trimming removed 7 bases from V and 3 bases from J, with 15 bases in between. There are 14 residues in the CDR3. The CDR3 nucleotides read TGTGCCAGCACCCCCCAAGGGGGATACTATGGCTACACCTTC. It specifies CASTPQGGYYGYTF.

The chain is built from TRBV6-6 and TRBJ1-3; 11 bases match TRBD1. CDR3 length equals 15 residues. CDR1 is MNHNY and CDR2 is SVGAGI in the germline V gene (reference sequence). V gave up 2 bases and J gave up 4 bases; unmatched junction bases: 1. CDR3 bases: TGTGCCAGCAGTTACGGACAGGGGGCAGGAAACACCATATATTTT. This codes for CASSYGQGAGNTIYF.

This chain uses TRBV29-1 with TRBJ1-2; D is unclear. V dropped 6 bases and J dropped 3 bases, with 8 bases sitting between them. The CDR3 is 11 amino acids. Germline CDR1 reads SQVTM; CDR2 reads ANQGSEA. The CDR3 spells CSVRRDYGYTF. The DNA of the CDR3 is TGCAGCGTCCGGCGGGACTATGGCTACACCTTC.

This chain joins TRBV2 and TRBJ2-2; no clear D. This CDR3 contains 13 residues. Germline assignment: CDR1 SNHLY and CDR2 FYNNEI. V gave up 9 bases and J gave up 6 bases, with 14 bases separating them. The CDR3 nucleotides read TGTGCCAGTGGAAGGAGCGCCCCCGGGGAGCTGTTTTTT. It encodes CASGRSAPGELFF.